This T cell receptor (beta chain) is drawn from a study of T cells in localized non-small cell lung cancer. The CDR3 is made up of 14 amino acids. Germline CDR1 is KGHSH and CDR2 is LQKENI. The ends were cut back, 1 base at V and 1 base at J, with 7 bases in the middle. Sequenced by immunoSEQ multiplex PCR; TCRdb stores in-frame clones only, minus some. The sample lists about 53,000 clones, over 80% occurring once. This material consisted of peripheral blood mononuclear cells, taken before any cancer treatment. The source is a man between 40 and 70 years old with stage III lung adenocarcinoma. The V and J genes are TRBV18 and TRBJ2-5, with D unclear. DNA of the CDR3: TGTGCCAGCTCACCACAGGGAATCCAAGAGACCCAGTACTTC. Translating it yields CASSPQGIQETQYF.